This TCR beta chain was profiled in a study of cytomegalovirus exposure and HLA in healthy donors. The overall study: Around 80 million unique TCR sequences came from HLA-typed donors in an early release.

13 Jbeta primers and 60 Vbeta primers were used for the PCR. Assay: immunoSEQ multiplex PCR; the TCRdb copy retains only in-frame clones and omits some. The table records roughly 170,000 clones, about 77% of them present only once. V shed 2 bases, J shed 5 bases, and the junction held 6 bases outside the gene matches. CDR3 length: 14 amino acids. Germline V gene sequence: CDR1 SGHRS, CDR2 YFSETQ. Donors in the study were healthy people who gave bone marrow. In the case of this clone: What it recognizes is unknown.

Overall study findings and caveats: Later on, an analysis showed TCR association rates differing by HLA locus, with DRB1 the most and HLA-C the fewest. Cytomegalovirus-associated TCR beta chains were listed, numbering more than 150.

Sample: PBMCs. This TCR was sampled from a man aged 30-40 years in good health and CMV-seronegative. This rearrangement joins TRBV5-1 to TRBJ2-5, with TRBD2 matching 7 bases. The CDR3 region is CASSFLGTKETQYF. In DNA, the CDR3 is TGCGCCAGCAGCTTTTTGGGGACTAAGGAGACCCAGTACTTC.